The present entry profiles one T cell receptor (beta chain) with its context. Produced via immunoSEQ multiplex PCR; TCRdb's table is partial and in-frame only. The data hold about 130,000 clones, with 75% to 85% observed a single time. This sample stems from a study of blood T cell repertoires in COVID-19. Study-wide background: Specimens from acute and convalescent COVID-19 originated in the United States, Italy and Spain.

Sequenced sample: peripheral blood. This TCR was recovered from a woman in her seventies with COVID-19, enrolled during active disease.

As DNA, the CDR3 is TGTGCCAGCAGCTTACGAGGAGGAAATGGGAATCAGCCCCAGCATTTT. This gives the protein CASSLRGGNGNQPQHF. The chain recombines TRBV5-4 with TRBJ1-5; the D is unclear. V lost 2 bases and J 4 bases, leaving 16 bases between the germline ends. The CDR3 spans 16 residues. Germline CDR1 and CDR2: SGHNT and YYREEE (reference sequence).